This T cell receptor beta chain was recovered during a study of T cell changes during pregnancy in multiple sclerosis. The CDR3 totals 14 residues. Germline trimming cut 4 bases from V and 1 base from J; bases unmatched to any gene: 5. Germline-derived CDR1 and CDR2 are SGDLS and YYNGEE. The table came from immunoSEQ multiplex PCR; TCRdb's copy has only in-frame clones and leaves some out. The table records roughly 75,000 clones, 80% to 95% of them present only once. Material: peripheral blood, obtained in the third trimester of pregnancy. This TCR was recovered from a female donor in good health, enrolled as a control in a pregnancy study. The chain is built from TRBV9 and TRBJ2-7, with 7 bases matching TRBD1. DNA for the CDR3: TGTGCCAGCAGCCTGACAGGGTTTTCCTACGAGCAGTACTTC. Translation: CASSLTGFSYEQYF.